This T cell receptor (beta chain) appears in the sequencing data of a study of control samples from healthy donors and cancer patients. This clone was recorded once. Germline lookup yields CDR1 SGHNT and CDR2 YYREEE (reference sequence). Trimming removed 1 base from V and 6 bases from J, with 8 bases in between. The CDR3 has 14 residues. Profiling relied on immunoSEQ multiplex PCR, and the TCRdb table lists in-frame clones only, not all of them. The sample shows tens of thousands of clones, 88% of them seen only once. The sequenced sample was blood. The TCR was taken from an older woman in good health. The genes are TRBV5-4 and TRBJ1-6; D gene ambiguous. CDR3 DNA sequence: TGTGCCAGCAGCTTGCTAACAGTTAATTCACCCCTCCACTTT. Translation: CASSLLTVNSPLHF.